This T cell receptor (beta chain) was observed in a study of regulatory T cells. Study-level points and caveats: Control CD8+ cells showed a nonsignificant trend toward higher Shannon entropy than patient CD8+ cells.

Patients, 2 to 39 years old, had expanded memory T-cell proportions. Primers: 52 TRBV forward and 13 TRBJ reverse. TCRdb's table, derived via immunoSEQ multiplex PCR, lists solely in-frame clones and lacks some. This table holds about 20,000 clones, more than 85% found once. Trimming shortened V by 2 bases and J by 0 bases, and 11 bases separated the two germline ends. Per the germline V gene, CDR1 is MDHEN and CDR2 is SYDVKM. This CDR3 contains 16 residues. As concerns this clone: Its antigen is currently unknown.

V gene TRBV28 combines with J gene TRBJ1-5, with D possibly being TRBD1 (5 bases). Material: CD8+ T cells sorted from blood. The clonotype was recovered from a child aged 2 to 10 with CD3G deficiency. For the CDR3, the DNA is TGTGCCAGCAGTTTAGGCAGGGCCTATAGCAATCAGCCCCAGCATTTT. It yields the protein CASSLGRAYSNQPQHF.